This TCR beta chain comes out of a study of blood T cell repertoires in COVID-19. Study summary: Samples came from the United States, Italy and Spain, spanning acute and convalescent COVID-19. PBMCs, B-cell-depleted T cells, or T cells provided the cDNA or gDNA that made up the material.

Original processing notes: Reference gene primer amplification yielded estimated nucleated cell counts. TCRdb's table, derived via immunoSEQ multiplex PCR, lists solely in-frame clones and lacks some. Clone size and V and J calls were adopted from that table, with D and trimming inferred from the DNA. The table includes just under 350,000 clones, more than 75% detected once. V lost 1 base and J lost 3; bases outside the gene matches: 6. Germline lookup yields CDR1 LGHNA and CDR2 YNFKEQ. This CDR3 region has 17 residues. Patients from Seattle were sampled longitudinally, starting during active infection.

The chain uses TRBV4-2 and TRBJ2-2, with 9 bases that match TRBD2. The clonotype comes from a woman between 45 and 65 years old with COVID-19, enrolled during active disease. The specimen sequenced was peripheral blood. CDR3 residues: CASSQGIGTSYTGELFF. CDR3 sequence (DNA): TGTGCCAGCAGCCAAGGAATCGGGACTAGCTACACCGGGGAGCTGTTTTTT.